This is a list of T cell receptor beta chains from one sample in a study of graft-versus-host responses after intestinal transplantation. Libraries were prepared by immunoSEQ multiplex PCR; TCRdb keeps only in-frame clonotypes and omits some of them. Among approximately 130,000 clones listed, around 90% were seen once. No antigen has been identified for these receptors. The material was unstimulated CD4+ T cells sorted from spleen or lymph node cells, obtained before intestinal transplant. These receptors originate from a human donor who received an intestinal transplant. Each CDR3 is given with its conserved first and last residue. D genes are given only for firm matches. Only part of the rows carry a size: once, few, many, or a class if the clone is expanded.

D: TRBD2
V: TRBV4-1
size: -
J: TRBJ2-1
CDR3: CASSQVGGVGNEQFF
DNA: TGCGCCAGCAGCCAAGTTGGGGGGGTGGGCAATGAGCAGTTCTTC

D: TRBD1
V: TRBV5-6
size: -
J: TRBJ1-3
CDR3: CASSRTGGNTIYF
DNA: TGTGCCAGCAGCCGGACAGGGGGAAACACCATATATTTT

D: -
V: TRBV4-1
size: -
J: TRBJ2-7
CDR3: CASSQDGRGHLSYEQYF
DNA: TGCGCCAGCAGCCAAGATGGTAGGGGCCATTTATCCTACGAGCAGTACTTC

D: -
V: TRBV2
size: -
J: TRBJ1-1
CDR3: CASSEEGYTEAFF
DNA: TGTGCCAGCAGTGAAGAGGGGTACACTGAAGCTTTCTTT

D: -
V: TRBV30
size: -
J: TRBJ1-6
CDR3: CAWSALQASPLHF
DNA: TGTGCCTGGAGCGCCCTACAGGCTTCACCCCTCCACTTT

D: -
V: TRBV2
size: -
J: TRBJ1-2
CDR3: CASRKGQYYGYTF
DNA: TGTGCCAGCAGAAAGGGGCAATACTATGGCTACACCTTC

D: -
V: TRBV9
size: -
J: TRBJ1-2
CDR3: CASSVTGFYGYTF
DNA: TGTGCCAGCAGCGTTACAGGGTTCTATGGCTACACCTTC

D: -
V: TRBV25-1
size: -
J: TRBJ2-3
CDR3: CASSERGDTQYF
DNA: TGTGCCAGCAGCGAGAGGGGGGATACGCAGTATTTT

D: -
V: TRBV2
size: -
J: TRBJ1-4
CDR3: CASSPRLGEKLFF
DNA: TGTGCCAGCTCTCCCCGGTTGGGTGAAAAACTGTTTTTT

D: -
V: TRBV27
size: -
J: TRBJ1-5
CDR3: CASSFGGTKPQHF
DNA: TGTGCCAGCAGTTTCGGTGGAACTAAGCCCCAGCATTTT

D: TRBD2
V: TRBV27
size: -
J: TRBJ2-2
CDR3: CASSSHGGSFTGELFF
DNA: TGTGCCAGCAGTTCCCACGGGGGGTCGTTCACCGGGGAGCTGTTTTTT

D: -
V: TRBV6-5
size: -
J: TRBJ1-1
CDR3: CASTWGLFTEAFF
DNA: TGTGCCAGCACTTGGGGACTTTTCACTGAAGCTTTCTTT

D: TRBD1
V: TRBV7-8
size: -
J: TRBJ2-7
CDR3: CASSPGTDYEQYF
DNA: TGTGCCAGCAGCCCCGGGACAGACTACGAGCAGTACTTC

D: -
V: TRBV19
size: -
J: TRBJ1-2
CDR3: CASQRRDGNYGYTF
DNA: TGTGCCTCACAACGGAGGGACGGTAACTATGGCTACACCTTC

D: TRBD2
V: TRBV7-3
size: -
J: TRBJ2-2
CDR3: CATRGLEGSGELFF
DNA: TGTGCCACCCGAGGACTAGAAGGGTCCGGGGAGCTGTTTTTT

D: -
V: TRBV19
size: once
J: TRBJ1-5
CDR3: CASSTRDGNQPQHF
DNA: TGTGCCAGTAGTACTCGGGACGGCAATCAGCCCCAGCATTTT

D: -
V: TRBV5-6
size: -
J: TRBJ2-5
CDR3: CASSLAETQYF
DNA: TGTGCCAGCAGCTTGGCTGAGACCCAGTACTTC

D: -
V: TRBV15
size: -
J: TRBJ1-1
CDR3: CATSRGIGTSNTEAFF
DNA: TGTGCCACCAGCAGAGGGATTGGGACGTCGAACACTGAAGCTTTCTTT

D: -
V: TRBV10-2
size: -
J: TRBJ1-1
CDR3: CASGGPPSEAFF
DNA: TGCGCCAGCGGGGGTCCTCCCTCTGAAGCTTTCTTT

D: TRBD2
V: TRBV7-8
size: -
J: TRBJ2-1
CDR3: CATGPSGGTSSYNEQFF
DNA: TGTGCCACGGGCCCTAGCGGGGGAACTAGCTCCTACAATGAGCAGTTCTTC

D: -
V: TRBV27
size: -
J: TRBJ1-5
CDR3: CASSFEGIQPQHF
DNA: TGTGCCAGCAGTTTTGAGGGGATTCAGCCCCAGCATTTT

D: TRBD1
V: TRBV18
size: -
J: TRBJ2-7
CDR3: CASSPRTGISYEQYF
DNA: TGTGCCAGCTCACCACGGACAGGGATCTCCTACGAGCAGTACTTC

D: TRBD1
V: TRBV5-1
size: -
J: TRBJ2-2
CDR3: CASSLMETGGSGELFF
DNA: TGCGCCAGCAGCTTAATGGAGACAGGGGGCTCCGGGGAGCTGTTTTTT

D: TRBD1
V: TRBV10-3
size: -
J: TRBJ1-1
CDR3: CAISRTGLVIIF
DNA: TGTGCCATCAGTAGGACAGGGCTGGTGATAATCTTT

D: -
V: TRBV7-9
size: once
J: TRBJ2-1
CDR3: CASSARSEQFF
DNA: TGTGCCAGCAGCGCACGTAGTGAGCAGTTCTTC

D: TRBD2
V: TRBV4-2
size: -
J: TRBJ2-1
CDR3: CASSQRTSGGAFGEQFF
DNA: TGTGCCAGCAGCCAGCGGACTAGCGGGGGGGCCTTCGGTGAGCAGTTCTTC